The 18 T cell receptor beta chains below come from one sample, sequenced in a study of OX40 agonist ivuxolimab in advanced cancers. Libraries were prepared by immunoSEQ multiplex PCR; TCRdb keeps only in-frame clonotypes and omits some of them. This sample has 66,000 or so clones, with approximately 83% found just once. Sequences were derived from CD4+ or CD8+ T cells sorted from blood, sampled in a trial of the OX40 agonist ivuxolimab. The origin of the receptors is an adult with an advanced solid tumor such as melanoma, head and neck, liver or kidney cancer.

The V and J genes are TRBV5-1 and TRBJ1-5; unclear D gene. Germline-derived CDR1 and CDR2 are SGHRS and YFSETQ. CDR3 length: 14 residues. The germline V and J ends were trimmed by 0 bases and 0 bases, with 4 bases remaining between them. The CDR3 region is CASSLGYSNQPQHF. The CDR3 bases are TGCGCCAGCAGCTTGGGGTATAGCAATCAGCCCCAGCATTTT.

The genes are TRBV7-3 and TRBJ1-2; no clear D gene. Germline CDR1 is SGHTA and CDR2 is FQGTGA. CDR3 length: 14 residues. V was pared by 5 bases and J by 2 bases, with 12 bases between. The CDR3 DNA is TGTGCCAGCAGCCAAAACTCCCGAAACTATGGCTACACCTTC. It encodes CASSQNSRNYGYTF. The whole variable domain, remainder taken from reference TRBV7-3 and TRBJ1-2, is GAGVSQTPSNKVTEKGKYVELRCDPISGHTALYWYRQSLGQGPEFLIYFQGTGAADDSGLPNDRFFAVRPEGSVSTLKIQRTERGDSAVYLCASSQNSRNYGYTFGSGTRLTVV.

The rearrangement joins TRBV5-1 to TRBJ1-4; TRBD1 might be the D (5 bases). CDR1 is SGHRS and CDR2 is YFSETQ in the germline V gene. This CDR3 is built from 15 residues. V was cut by 3 bases and J by 4 bases, with 13 bases left in between. The CDR3 is CASSWGGGDNEKLFF. Here the CDR3 DNA reads TGCGCCAGCAGCTGGGGTGGAGGGGATAATGAAAAACTGTTTTTT.

The chain is built from TRBV7-2 and TRBJ1-4; D may be TRBD1 (5 bases). Germline V gene sequence: CDR1 SGHTA, CDR2 FQGNSA. The CDR3 spans 15 residues. Trimming removed 1 base at V and 8 bases at J, with 14 bases between. This CDR3 is CASSLDPGRWEKLFF. The CDR3 nucleotides read TGTGCCAGCAGCTTAGACCCGGGACGGTGGGAAAAACTGTTTTTT.

This chain joins TRBV7-6 and TRBJ2-3; unclear D gene. Germline V gene lookup returns CDR1 SGHVS and CDR2 FNYEAQ. The CDR3 covers 14 residues. The ends were cut back, 4 bases at V and 6 bases at J, with 14 bases in the middle. The CDR3 sequence: CASSSPPAIDTQYF. The CDR3 nucleotides read TGTGCCAGCAGCTCCCCGCCGGCCATCGATACGCAGTATTTT.

This clone was seen once. V gene TRBV5-8 combines with J gene TRBJ2-6, with D uncertain. Germline CDR1 is SGHTS and CDR2 is YDEGEE. V lost 2 bases and J lost 4, with 10 bases in between. The CDR3 has 15 amino acids. Here the CDR3 DNA reads TGTGCCAGCAGCTTCTGGGCAACCGGGGCCAACGTCCTGACTTTC. Protein sequence: CASSFWATGANVLTF.

The chain is built from TRBV7-2 and TRBJ1-1, with 8 bases lining up with TRBD1. Germline lookup yields CDR1 SGHTA and CDR2 FQGNSA. J was trimmed by 6 bases and V by 10 bases; bases with no gene match: 16. The CDR3 covers 15 residues. This CDR3 is CATEMDRVVFAEAFF. In DNA form, the CDR3 reads TGTGCCACCGAGATGGACAGGGTGGTTTTCGCTGAAGCTTTCTTT.

This sequence joins TRBV5-1 and TRBJ2-3; D ambiguous. CDR3 length equals 13 residues. V was cut by 2 bases and J by 2 bases, with 6 bases left in between. Germline assignment: CDR1 SGHRS and CDR2 YFSETQ. The CDR3 is CASSFGYTDTQYF. In DNA form, the CDR3 reads TGCGCCAGCAGCTTCGGGTACACAGATACGCAGTATTTT.

The sample holds one count of this clone. The chain recombines TRBV14 with TRBJ2-5; 11 bases line up with TRBD2. V shed 1 base and J 0 bases; nucleotides not matched to a gene: 13. CDR1 and CDR2 (germline): SGHDN, FVKESK. The CDR3 consists of 20 residues. The CDR3 nucleotides read TGTGCCAGCAGCCAAGCGGATGGGACTAGCGGACCCTTGTACCAAGAGACCCAGTACTTC. This translates into CASSQADGTSGPLYQETQYF.

This clone was observed a few times. J is TRBJ2-3 and V is TRBV14; D remains unclear. The germline CDR1 and CDR2 sequences are SGHDN and FVKESK. This CDR3 comprises 14 residues. The V end was cut by 6 bases, the J end by 4 bases, with 14 bases between. The CDR3 protein is CASRPSGKSDTQYF. CDR3 bases: TGTGCCAGCAGGCCAAGTGGCAAATCAGATACGCAGTATTTT.

This chain uses TRBV7-2 with TRBJ1-1; D uncertain. CDR3 length equals 16 residues. Germline CDR1 reads SGHTA; CDR2 reads FQGNSA. The ends were cut back, 0 bases at V and 1 base at J, with 12 bases in the middle. The chain's CDR3 is CASSLAAVVRNTEAFF. In DNA form, the CDR3 reads TGTGCCAGCAGCTTAGCGGCGGTTGTTAGGAACACTGAAGCTTTCTTT.

This chain joins TRBV5-4 and TRBJ2-5, with D possibly TRBD1 on 5 matching bases. The V end was cut by 0 bases, the J end by 0 bases, with 6 bases between. This CDR3 is 14 amino acids long. The germline V gene encodes CDR1 SGHNT and CDR2 YYREEE (reference sequence). CDR3 DNA sequence: TGTGCCAGCAGCTTGGGACAGTACCAAGAGACCCAGTACTTC. This sequence encodes CASSLGQYQETQYF.

This chain uses TRBV6-1 with TRBJ1-4; weak D call: TRBD1 (5 bases). CDR3 length: 13 amino acids. Trimming removed 0 bases at V and 12 bases at J, with 11 bases between. Germline CDR1 MNHNS, CDR2 SASEGT. As DNA, the CDR3 is TGTGCCAGCAGTGAAGCGCTCAGGGAAGAACTGTTTTTT. This translates into CASSEALREELFF.

The rearrangement uses TRBV5-1 and TRBJ2-2, with D possibly being TRBD1 or TRBD2 (5 bases each). CDR1 and CDR2 (germline): SGHRS, YFSETQ. The V gene lost 0 bases and the J gene lost 6 bases, with 15 bases spanning the gap. CDR3 length: 16 amino acids. CDR3 region: CASSLGMGTVPGELFF. The CDR3 region has the DNA TGCGCCAGCAGCTTGGGTATGGGGACGGTCCCCGGGGAGCTGTTTTTT.

The J gene is TRBJ1-2, the V gene TRBV19; 7 nucleotides agree with TRBD1. From germline, CDR1 is LNHDA and CDR2 SQIVND (reference sequence). The length of the CDR3 is 15 residues. V shed 6 bases and J 6 bases; nucleotides not matched to a gene: 13. CDR3 nucleotides: TGTGCCAGTAGCTTGCAAGACAGGGTATGGAATGGCTACACCTTC. This codes for CASSLQDRVWNGYTF.

The CDR3 reads CASSLVQGNSPLHF. Here the CDR3 DNA reads TGTGCCAGCAGCTTAGTCCAGGGGAATTCACCCCTCCACTTT. This sequence joins TRBV7-8 and TRBJ1-6, with TRBD1 as a possible D gene (6 bases). Germline V lookup: CDR1 SGHVS, CDR2 FQNEAQ. The CDR3 runs to 14 residues. V lost 1 base, J lost 7 bases, and 8 bases lay in between.

This chain's CDR3 is CASSEMGGTEAFF. In DNA form, the CDR3 reads TGTGCCAGCAGTGAAATGGGGGGCACTGAAGCTTTCTTT. V gene TRBV2 combines with J gene TRBJ1-1; TRBD1 might be the D (5 bases). The CDR3 contains 13 residues. The V gene lost 2 bases and the J gene lost 4 bases, with 8 bases spanning the gap. Germline V gene sequence: CDR1 SNHLY, CDR2 FYNNEI.

This clone appeared a few times. V and J are TRBV18 and TRBJ2-7; tentative D call: TRBD2 (5 bases). The CDR3 sequence is 16 residues long. From germline, CDR1 is KGHSH and CDR2 LQKENI. V was cut by 1 base and J by 1 base, with 14 bases left in between. The CDR3: CASSPLAGVGSYEQYF. CDR3 coding DNA: TGTGCCAGCTCACCACTTGCGGGTGTCGGGTCCTACGAGCAGTACTTC. Together with reference TRBV18 and TRBJ2-7, the CDR3 gives the full variable domain: NAGVMQNPRHLVRRRGQEARLRCSPMKGHSHVYWYRQLPEEGLKFMVYLQKENIIDESGMPKERFSAEFPKEGPSILRIQQVVRGDSAAYFCASSPLAGVGSYEQYFGPGTRLTVT.